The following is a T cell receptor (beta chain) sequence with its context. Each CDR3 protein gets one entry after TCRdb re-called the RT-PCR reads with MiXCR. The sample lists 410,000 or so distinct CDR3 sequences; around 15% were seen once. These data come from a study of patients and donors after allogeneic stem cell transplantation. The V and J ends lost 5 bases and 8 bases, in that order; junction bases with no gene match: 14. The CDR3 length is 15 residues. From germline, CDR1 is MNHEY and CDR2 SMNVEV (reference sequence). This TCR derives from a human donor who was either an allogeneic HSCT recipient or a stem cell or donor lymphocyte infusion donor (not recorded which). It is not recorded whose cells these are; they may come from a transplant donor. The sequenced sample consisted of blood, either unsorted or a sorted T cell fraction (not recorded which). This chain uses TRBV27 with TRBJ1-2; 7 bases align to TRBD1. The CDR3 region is CASSIHRQGVMGYTF. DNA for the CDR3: TGTGCCAGCAGTATCCACCGACAGGGTGTTATGGGCTACACCTTC.